These 5 T cell receptor beta chains came from one sample sequenced in a study of cytomegalovirus exposure and HLA in healthy donors. PCR primers comprised 60 Vbeta and 13 Jbeta primers. Profiled with immunoSEQ multiplex PCR; TCRdb holds only in-frame clones, not every one. In the table there are about 150,000 clones, around 81% of which are singletons. The specimen was PBMCs. These receptors were obtained from a woman in her forties in good health and CMV-seropositive.

The V gene is TRBV10-3, the J gene TRBJ1-3; 8 nucleotides line up with TRBD1. CDR3 length: 15 residues. CDR1 and CDR2 from the germline V gene are ENHRY and SYGVKD. The trim removed 6 bases at V and 1 base at J, leaving 5 bases unmatched. CDR3 sequence: CAIRMDRASGNTIYF. In DNA, the CDR3 is TGTGCCATCAGGATGGACAGGGCATCTGGAAACACCATATATTTT.

The J gene is TRBJ2-1, the V gene TRBV30; tentative D call: TRBD2 (6 bases). Trimming removed 0 bases at V and 9 bases at J, with 21 bases between. The germline gives CDR1 GTSNPN, CDR2 SVGIG (reference sequence). CDR3 length: 16 amino acids. The CDR3 DNA reads as TGTGCCTGGAGTGTAAGGCCAGCGGGTATAGGGAGTGAGCAGTTCTTC. It translates to CAWSVRPAGIGSEQFF. The full variable domain, rest sourced from reference TRBV30 and TRBJ2-1, is SQTIHQWPATLVQPVGSPLSLECTVEGTSNPNLYWYRQAAGRGLQLLFYSVGIGQISSEVPQNLSASRPQDRQFILSSKKLLLSDSGFYLCAWSVRPAGIGSEQFFGPGTRLTVL.

The chain carries TRBV7-8 and TRBJ2-7, with D possibly TRBD2 on 6 matching bases. V was trimmed by 5 bases and J by 2 bases, leaving 19 bases between them. CDR1 and CDR2 (germline): SGHVS, FQNEAQ. This CDR3 is 16 amino acids long. The CDR3 DNA reads TGTGCCAGCAGCCTACTTATGGGGGAGGCCCCCTACGAGCAGTACTTC. This gives the protein CASSLLMGEAPYEQYF.

This chain joins TRBV30 and TRBJ2-1, with 8 bases that match TRBD1. This CDR3 is 15 amino acids long. CDR1 is GTSNPN, CDR2 SVGIG, per germline (reference sequence). The V gene end was trimmed by 0 bases and the J gene end by 4 bases; junction bases not matched to a gene: 5. The CDR3 spells CAWSVGQGSYNEQFF. In DNA form, the CDR3 reads TGTGCCTGGAGTGTTGGACAGGGAAGTTACAATGAGCAGTTCTTC.

Only a few counts were recorded for this clone. This chain joins TRBV27 and TRBJ2-3, with D possibly being TRBD2 (6 bases). The ends were cut back, 2 bases at V and 0 bases at J, with 12 bases in the middle. CDR1 is MNHEY and CDR2 is SMNVEV in the germline V gene (reference sequence). The CDR3 is 16 residues long. The CDR3 region has the DNA TGTGCCAGCAGTTTAGGGAGCGGGTCTAGCACAGATACGCAGTATTTT. Translated: CASSLGSGSSTDTQYF.